This is a list of T cell receptor beta chains from one sample in a study of CD8 T cells in ankylosing spondylitis. TCRdb re-called the 5' RACE reads with MiXCR, one entry per CDR3 protein. The data show roughly 240,000 distinct CDR3 sequences, 7% to 10% seen once. Sequencing was performed on blood, either unsorted or a sorted T cell fraction (not recorded which). Receptors originate from a female donor with ankylosing spondylitis or in good health (not recorded which). Each CDR3 is given with its conserved first and last residue. The order of the fields is CDR3 DNA, CDR3 protein, D gene, V gene, J gene, clone size. The D gene is left open where the match is weak. Clone size is given for some rows only: seen once, a few or many times, or a class if the clone is expanded.

DNA: TGTGCCACCATCCAATACGGGGGGCAAGTGAATGAGCAGTTCTTC; CDR3: CATIQYGGQVNEQFF; D: -; V: TRBV15; J: TRBJ2-1; size: many
DNA: TGCGCCAGCAGCCTGACCGCAGGGTCCAATGAGCAGTTCTTC; CDR3: CASSLTAGSNEQFF; D: -; V: TRBV5-1; J: TRBJ2-1; size: many
DNA: TGCAGTGCCGCGACTAGCGGGATAACAGATACGCAGTATTTT; CDR3: CSAATSGITDTQYF; D: TRBD2; V: TRBV20-1; J: TRBJ2-3; size: many
DNA: TGTGCCAGCAGCTTACTGGGTAGGGTTTCACCCCTCCACTTT; CDR3: CASSLLGRVSPLHF; D: -; V: TRBV7-2; J: TRBJ1-6; size: few
DNA: TGTGCCAGCAGCCAAGCGGGCCTGAGCTCCTACAATGAGCAGTTCTTC; CDR3: CASSQAGLSSYNEQFF; D: -; V: TRBV4-2; J: TRBJ2-1; size: -
DNA: TGTGCCAGCAGTCGACAGTTCGTCGGGCCCGGGGAGCTGTTTTTT; CDR3: CASSRQFVGPGELFF; D: -; V: TRBV27; J: TRBJ2-2; size: many
DNA: TGTGCCAGCTCACCGGGGGCCCAAGAGACCCAGTACTTC; CDR3: CASSPGAQETQYF; D: -; V: TRBV18; J: TRBJ2-5; size: many
DNA: TGTGCCAGCAGCTTAGCGGGAGGCGAATCCTACGAGCAGTACTTC; CDR3: CASSLAGGESYEQYF; D: TRBD2; V: TRBV12-3/TRBV12-4; J: TRBJ2-7; size: many
DNA: TGTGCCAGCAGCCCATGGGACAGGGATGAAGCTTTCTTT; CDR3: CASSPWDRDEAFF; D: TRBD1; V: TRBV9; J: TRBJ1-1; size: many
DNA: TGTGCCAGCAGCTTAGGGGTTTCCCCCTACGAGCAGTACTTC; CDR3: CASSLGVSPYEQYF; D: -; V: TRBV7-9; J: TRBJ2-7; size: many
DNA: TGTGCCAGCAGGGCGGCTTGGGGGGCCACTGAAGCTTTCTTT; CDR3: CASRAAWGATEAFF; D: -; V: TRBV12-3/TRBV12-4; J: TRBJ1-1; size: many
DNA: TGCAGTGCTGGCGCAATGGACAGCCAAGAGACCCAGTACTTC; CDR3: CSAGAMDSQETQYF; D: -; V: TRBV20-1; J: TRBJ2-5; size: many
DNA: TGTGCCAGCAGGTCGGACAGGGGCTGGAATCAGCCCCAGCATTTT; CDR3: CASRSDRGWNQPQHF; D: TRBD1; V: TRBV6-2/TRBV6-3; J: TRBJ1-5; size: many
DNA: TGCAGCGCGGGAGAGGTCAACGGAGTAGAAAAACTGTTTTTT; CDR3: CSAGEVNGVEKLFF; D: -; V: TRBV29-1; J: TRBJ1-4; size: many
DNA: TGTGCCAGCAGATCTAGCAGCCGCTTGTCGGGGGAGCTGTTTTTT; CDR3: CASRSSSRLSGELFF; D: -; V: TRBV7-9; J: TRBJ2-2; size: few
DNA: TGTGCCAGCAGCGTAGGACCCGGGGGCACCATATATTTT; CDR3: CASSVGPGGTIYF; D: -; V: TRBV9; J: TRBJ1-3; size: many
DNA: TGTGCCAGCAGCCCCAGTGGAGGCGGAGGGAAACTGTTTTTT; CDR3: CASSPSGGGGKLFF; D: -; V: TRBV7-2; J: TRBJ1-4; size: many
DNA: TGTGCCAGCAGCGCCACTAGCGGGAGTTCCTACAATGAGCAGTTCTTC; CDR3: CASSATSGSSYNEQFF; D: TRBD2; V: TRBV5-4; J: TRBJ2-1; size: -
DNA: TGTGCCAGCAGCGTAGATAGCGGGAGGAGCTCCTACGAGCAGTACTTC; CDR3: CASSVDSGRSSYEQYF; D: TRBD2; V: TRBV9; J: TRBJ2-7; size: many
DNA: TGCAGTGGGATTTTGGGGGATGGCACAGATACGCAGTATTTT; CDR3: CSGILGDGTDTQYF; D: -; V: TRBV20-1; J: TRBJ2-3; size: many
DNA: TGTGCCAGCTTTCCCGGGACAGCTAACTACGAGCAGTACTTC; CDR3: CASFPGTANYEQYF; D: TRBD1; V: TRBV28; J: TRBJ2-7; size: many
DNA: TGCGCCAGCAGCCTAGGGACAGGGCCCACCGGGGAGCTGTTTTTT; CDR3: CASSLGTGPTGELFF; D: TRBD1; V: TRBV5-1; J: TRBJ2-2; size: -
DNA: TGTGCCAGCAGCTTCGGACAGGGAATCAATGAGCAGTTCTTC; CDR3: CASSFGQGINEQFF; D: TRBD1; V: TRBV11-3; J: TRBJ2-1; size: few
DNA: TGCAGTGCTAGAGATCGGGCGGGAATCGGGCCTAATGAGCAGTTCTTC; CDR3: CSARDRAGIGPNEQFF; D: -; V: TRBV20-1; J: TRBJ2-1; size: many
DNA: TGCGCCAGCAGCCCGACTAGCGGGATATCTGAGCAGTTCTTC; CDR3: CASSPTSGISEQFF; D: TRBD2; V: TRBV5-1; J: TRBJ2-1; size: many
DNA: TGTGCCAGCAGTAATCGGGGGGGCGGCACTGAAGCTTTCTTT; CDR3: CASSNRGGGTEAFF; D: -; V: TRBV7-8; J: TRBJ1-1; size: many
DNA: TGTGCCAGCAACCTACAGGGAATCGACACTGAAGCTTTCTTT; CDR3: CASNLQGIDTEAFF; D: -; V: TRBV6-2/TRBV6-3; J: TRBJ1-1; size: many
DNA: TGTGCCAGCTGTTTAGCGTCTGGACTTGTACTTGACTCCTACGAGCAGTACTTC; CDR3: CASCLASGLVLDSYEQYF; D: -; V: TRBV12-3/TRBV12-4; J: TRBJ2-7; size: -
DNA: TGCGCCAGCAGCCAAGGCGGCAGAAGCACAGATACGCAGTATTTT; CDR3: CASSQGGRSTDTQYF; D: -; V: TRBV4-3; J: TRBJ2-3; size: many
DNA: TGCAGTGCTGGGACAGGGCCCCCTAACTATGGCTACACCTTC; CDR3: CSAGTGPPNYGYTF; D: TRBD1; V: TRBV20-1; J: TRBJ1-2; size: many
DNA: TGTGCCAGCAGCTTAGTAAGGAGGGGAGAGACCCAGTACTTC; CDR3: CASSLVRRGETQYF; D: -; V: TRBV11-2; J: TRBJ2-5; size: many
DNA: TGCGCCAGCAGCGTCCTAGCGGGAGACGGGGAGCTGTTTTTT; CDR3: CASSVLAGDGELFF; D: TRBD2; V: TRBV5-1; J: TRBJ2-2; size: many
DNA: TGCGCCAGCAGCTTCGGGCTATACTCTGGAAACACCATATATTTT; CDR3: CASSFGLYSGNTIYF; D: -; V: TRBV5-1; J: TRBJ1-3; size: many
DNA: TGTGCCAGCAGCTCTCTCGGACTAGCGCGTGGCTACGAGCAGTACTTC; CDR3: CASSSLGLARGYEQYF; D: TRBD2; V: TRBV11-2; J: TRBJ2-7; size: many
DNA: TGTGCCAGCAGCCAACTCCCTGGGCAAACGGGCGGCACTGAAGCTTTCTTT; CDR3: CASSQLPGQTGGTEAFF; D: -; V: TRBV7-9; J: TRBJ1-1; size: few
DNA: TGCAGTGCTAGCTTCCAGCGGGAGAGATACACAGATACGCAGTATTTT; CDR3: CSASFQRERYTDTQYF; D: TRBD2; V: TRBV20-1; J: TRBJ2-3; size: many
DNA: TGCGCCAGCAGCCAAGTTATAGGACAGAAGAGTCATGGCTACACCTTC; CDR3: CASSQVIGQKSHGYTF; D: -; V: TRBV4-3; J: TRBJ1-2; size: many
DNA: TGTGCCACCACCGGGACTAGCGGAGCCCCCTACGAGCAGTACTTC; CDR3: CATTGTSGAPYEQYF; D: TRBD2; V: TRBV7-2; J: TRBJ2-7; size: few
DNA: TGCAGTGCTAGATCCGGGACTAGCCAACGAGTTTGGGAGCAGTACTTC; CDR3: CSARSGTSQRVWEQYF; D: TRBD2; V: TRBV20-1; J: TRBJ2-7; size: many
DNA: TGTGCCAGCAGTATCAGCAATCAGCCCCAGCATTTT; CDR3: CASSISNQPQHF; D: -; V: TRBV12-3/TRBV12-4; J: TRBJ1-5; size: many
DNA: TGCGCCAGCAGCTTTGGAGGGACCCTCTCCGATGAGCAGTACTTC; CDR3: CASSFGGTLSDEQYF; D: -; V: TRBV5-1; J: TRBJ2-7; size: many
DNA: TGTGCCAGCAGCTTAGTGGTGGGAGAGGGGACCGGGGAGCTGTTTTTT; CDR3: CASSLVVGEGTGELFF; D: -; V: TRBV7-2; J: TRBJ2-2; size: few
DNA: TGTGCCAGCAGGGAAACGGGTCCGAGGGGCTACACCTTC; CDR3: CASRETGPRGYTF; D: -; V: TRBV12-3/TRBV12-4; J: TRBJ1-2; size: many